This TCR beta chain was found in a study of T cell changes during pregnancy in multiple sclerosis. The CDR3 runs to 15 residues. The germline V gene encodes CDR1 SGHRS and CDR2 YFSETQ. V was clipped by 0 bases and J by 0 bases, with 6 bases between them. TCRdb's table, derived via immunoSEQ multiplex PCR, lists solely in-frame clones and lacks some. Altogether over 30,000 clones are present, 85% to 95% being singletons, with the ten largest covering 0.95% to 1.5%. The source is a female donor with multiple sclerosis, enrolled in a pregnancy study. Sequenced material: PBMCs (not recorded whether the cells were cultured). The chain recombines TRBV5-1 with TRBJ2-2; unclear D gene. The DNA for the CDR3 is TGCGCCAGCAGCTTGGTACAGACGAACACCGGGGAGCTGTTTTTT. Its protein is CASSLVQTNTGELFF.